This entry describes one T cell receptor (beta chain). From germline, CDR1 is ENHRY and CDR2 SYGVKD. The CDR3 has 15 amino acids. The V gene lost 0 bases and the J gene lost 1 base, with 6 bases spanning the gap. Patients had residual fresh-frozen tumor tissue and more than two years of survival data. Only in-frame clones appear in the TCRdb table, and some are missing; sequencing was by immunoSEQ multiplex PCR. The table records about 92,000 clones, 85% to 90% of them present only once. These data belong to a study of glioma-infiltrating T cells after dendritic cell vaccination. Study-wide background: Dendritic cell vaccine was injected intradermally three times, biweekly.

Sequenced material: blood, taken before dendritic cell vaccination. This chain joins TRBV10-3 and TRBJ2-2; D is undetermined. The clonotype comes from a human donor with glioblastoma. CDR3 sequence: CAISESGKNTGELFF. In DNA form, the CDR3 reads TGTGCCATCAGTGAGTCGGGCAAGAACACCGGGGAGCTGTTTTTT.